The 3 T cell receptor beta chains given below trace back to one sample, sequenced in a study of shared clonotypes between healthy human individuals. Using immunoSEQ multiplex PCR, the repertoire was profiled, and TCRdb retains in-frame clones only, with some absent. This table has 2 million to 2.5 million clones, 93% appearing once. The sample taken for sequencing was naive CD4+ T cells from PBMCs. Subset specified: CD45RA+ positively selected. These receptors all come from a man aged 18 to 29 in good health. Some clones in this sample may be carry-over from other donors' samples.

This clone was observed a single time. The DNA of the CDR3 is TGTGCCAGCAGCTCCGGACAGGGCCTAGCCAAAAACATTCAGTACTTC. Translated: CASSSGQGLAKNIQYF. The chain recombines TRBV7-8 with TRBJ2-4, with 8 nucleotides matching TRBD1. The CDR3 sequence is 16 residues long. Germline V gives CDR1 SGHVS, CDR2 FQNEAQ. Trimming cost V 4 bases and J 0 bases; bases outside gene matches: 5.

V usage is TRBV28 and J usage is TRBJ1-1; TRBD1 aligns across 7 bases. Germline trimming cut 3 bases from V and 2 bases from J; bases unmatched to any gene: 12. Germline lookup yields CDR1 MDHEN and CDR2 SYDVKM. The CDR3 sequence is 17 residues long. CDR3 sequence reads: CASSFKIRQGGNTEAFF. The CDR3 bases are TGTGCCAGCAGTTTCAAGATAAGACAGGGTGGAAACACTGAAGCTTTCTTT.

This sequence joins TRBV25-1 and TRBJ2-5; D might be TRBD1 (6 bases). The V end was cut by 0 bases, the J end by 4 bases, with 15 bases between. Germline V CDR1 and CDR2: MGHDK, SYGVNS. This CDR3 contains 16 residues. CDR3 loop: CASSEYRDTITETQYF. CDR3 in DNA: TGTGCCAGCAGTGAATATCGGGACACCATCACAGAGACCCAGTACTTC.